This T cell receptor beta chain was sequenced for a study of chemoradiotherapy in HPV16-positive cancers. The overall study: Functional T-cell assays on two HPV16-positive patients' cells defined candidate HPV-specific clones and common TCR motifs.

Generated by immunoSEQ multiplex PCR, the TCRdb table keeps only in-frame clones and is missing some. The sample includes about 21,000 clones, around 86% of them seen just once. This clonotype was obtained from a human donor with HPV-associated anogenital cancer. The specimen was blood, collected from a patient who underwent chemoradiotherapy.

As DNA, the CDR3 is TGTGCCAGCAGGCCTGCCCTGGGGAATCAGCCCCAGCATTTT. This sequence encodes CASRPALGNQPQHF. The chain uses TRBV6-5 and TRBJ1-5; D remains ambiguous. This CDR3 region has 14 residues. Per germline, CDR1 MNHEY and CDR2 SVGAGI. V gave up 6 bases and J gave up 4 bases, with 13 bases separating them.